These 4 T cell receptor beta chains came from one sample sequenced in a study of identical twins. TCRdb processed the 5' RACE reads anew with MiXCR; each CDR3 protein has one entry. The sample yields roughly 490,000 distinct CDR3 sequences, roughly an eighth seen once. This sample also appeared in a second study, on yellow fever vaccine responses in identical twins.

The source material was CD4+ T cells sorted from blood. These TCRs come from a woman in her late teens or twenties in good health.

J is TRBJ2-5 and V is TRBV6-1; 7 positions match TRBD2. The CDR3 loop spans 14 amino acids. The ends lost 10 bases at V and 5 bases at J; junction bases unmatched: 13. Germline V CDR1 and CDR2: MNHNS, SASEGT. As DNA, the CDR3 is TGTGCCACCCGGACTAGTTGGGTACGTGAGACCCAGTACTTC. The encoded protein is CATRTSWVRETQYF.

The chain carries TRBV20-1 and TRBJ2-1; TRBD1 is a possible D gene (6 bases). This CDR3 contains 13 residues. Germline CDR1 reads DFQATT; CDR2 reads SNEGSKA (reference sequence). V lost 5 bases and J 9 bases, leaving 17 bases between the germline ends. The CDR3 spells CSAYRDTGTEQFF. CDR3 bases: TGCAGTGCTTACCGGGACACCGGGACTGAGCAGTTCTTC.

Ten or more counts support this clonotype. The CDR3 loop is CASSPQQGMGYEQYF. The CDR3 DNA is TGCGCCAGCAGCCCGCAACAGGGTATGGGTTACGAGCAGTACTTC. The chain recombines TRBV5-1 with TRBJ2-7, with D perhaps matching TRBD1 (6 bases). The germline V gene has CDR1 SGHRS and CDR2 YFSETQ. Trimming left V 4 bases short and J 4 bases short, with 18 bases between. This CDR3 region has 15 residues.

This clonotype was seen at least ten times. The chain carries TRBV18 and TRBJ2-3, with D perhaps matching TRBD2 (5 bases). The CDR3 length is 15 residues. Germline V CDR1 and CDR2: KGHSH, LQKENI. Trimming shortened V by 8 bases and J by 1 base, and 16 bases separated the two germline ends. The CDR3 is CASSPPSGGTDTQYF. CDR3 DNA: TGTGCCAGCAGCCCCCCGAGCGGAGGCACAGATACGCAGTATTTT.